Listed here are 31 T cell receptor beta chains from one sample, sequenced in a study of identical twins. TCRdb itself ran the 5' RACE reads through MiXCR, one entry per CDR3 protein. The repertoire has approximately 140,000 distinct CDR3 sequences, around 3.5% of them found once; the top ten carry around 8%. Input material: memory T cells sorted from blood. The receptors shown here come from a man in his late teens or twenties in good health.

In this sample, this clonotype turned up many times. This chain joins TRBV6-1 and TRBJ2-2; D remains unclear. V was cut by 4 bases and J by 4 bases, with 4 bases left in between. CDR3 length: 12 residues. Germline CDR1 MNHNS, CDR2 SASEGT. This chain's CDR3 is CASSGLTGELFF. The CDR3 DNA follows: TGTGCCAGCAGTGGTCTCACCGGGGAGCTGTTTTTT.

This clonotype has a count of ten or more. V is TRBV6-6 and J is TRBJ1-1; D gene ambiguous. The CDR3 totals 12 residues. V shed 7 bases and J shed 4 bases, with 10 bases lying between them. CDR1 and CDR2 (germline): MNHNY, SVGAGI (reference sequence). CDR3 sequence (DNA): TGTGCCAGCAAGGAGGGTAGCACTGAAGCTTTCTTT. This translates into CASKEGSTEAFF.

This clonotype showed up many times. The chain recombines TRBV5-1 with TRBJ2-1; D gene ambiguous. CDR1 is SGHRS, CDR2 YFSETQ, per germline. V dropped 2 bases and J dropped 0 bases, with 9 bases sitting between them. The CDR3 covers 15 residues. The CDR3 reads CASSFGRSSYNEQFF. CDR3 DNA: TGCGCCAGCAGCTTCGGACGTAGCTCCTACAATGAGCAGTTCTTC. The full variable domain, its missing parts supplied by reference TRBV5-1 and TRBJ2-1, is KAGVTQTPRYLIKTRGQQVTLSCSPISGHRSVSWYQQTPGQGLQFLFEYFSETQRNKGNFPGRFSGRQFSNSRSEMNVSTLELGDSALYLCASSFGRSSYNEQFFGPGTRLTVL.

In regard to this clonotype: Given a much more abundant clone one base away, this may be a read error. This chain links TRBV30 with TRBJ1-4; D is ambiguous. CDR1 GTSNPN and CDR2 SVGIG come from the germline V gene (reference sequence). This CDR3 is built from 12 residues. V was cut by 3 bases and J by 8 bases, with 10 bases left in between. CDR3 loop: CAWRARGEKLFF. CDR3 nucleotide sequence: TGTGCCTGGAGGGCCCGTGGGGAAAAACTGTTTTTT.

The table lists this clonotype with many counts. This chain joins TRBV10-3 and TRBJ1-3; D not certain. Germline loops: CDR1 ENHRY, CDR2 SYGVKD. Deletions cut 1 base from V and 0 bases from J, with 7 bases between. CDR3 length equals 15 residues. CDR3 in amino acids: CAISEYGSSGNTIYF. For the CDR3, the DNA is TGTGCCATCAGTGAGTACGGCTCCTCTGGAAACACCATATATTTT.

This clonotype was detected many times. The rearrangement joins TRBV5-6 to TRBJ2-1; 7 nucleotides match TRBD2. CDR1 is SGHDT and CDR2 is YYEEEE in the germline V gene. V trimming: 1 base; J trimming: 4 bases; junction bases outside the gene matches: 8. The CDR3 contains 16 residues. The DNA of the CDR3 is TGTGCCAGCAGCTTGAAACTAGCGACCAGTTACAATGAGCAGTTCTTC. Encoded protein: CASSLKLATSYNEQFF.

There are many counts of this clonotype. The chain couples TRBV6-1 to TRBJ1-5, with D tentatively TRBD1 (6 bases). This CDR3 contains 13 residues. Germline V gene lookup returns CDR1 MNHNS and CDR2 SASEGT. Trimming removed 6 bases from V and 3 bases from J, with 9 bases in between. CDR3 bases: TGTGCCAGCAGGGACAGCGCCAATCAGCCCCAGCATTTT. Protein product: CASRDSANQPQHF.

This clonotype was seen repeatedly, ten times or more. The chain links TRBV10-2 to TRBJ2-1; D unresolved. This CDR3 is 16 amino acids long. Germline V gene lookup returns CDR1 WSHSY and CDR2 SAAADI. V was cut by 0 bases and J by 7 bases, with 16 bases left in between. CDR3 protein: CASSESAGPLQNEQFF. The CDR3 coding sequence is TGCGCCAGCAGTGAGTCGGCAGGACCCCTCCAGAATGAGCAGTTCTTC.

This clonotype was detected many times. The chain has TRBV11-2 and TRBJ2-2, with D uncertain. V was clipped by 4 bases and J by 4 bases, with 13 bases between them. CDR1 is SGHAT and CDR2 is FQNNGV in the germline V gene. The CDR3 is 15 residues long. CDR3 loop: CASSSRVLSTGELFF. CDR3 in DNA: TGTGCCAGCAGCTCCCGGGTGTTGAGCACCGGGGAGCTGTTTTTT.

This clonotype appeared many times. The gene calls are TRBV24-1 and TRBJ2-1; TRBD2 agrees at 13 bases. Looked up from germline, CDR1 is KGHDR and CDR2 is SFDVKD. CDR3 length: 17 amino acids. V was pared by 1 base and J by 7 bases, with 6 bases of the junction left unmatched. The CDR3 here is CATSDFGLAGARNEQFF. CDR3 sequence (DNA): TGTGCCACCAGTGATTTCGGACTAGCGGGAGCCAGAAATGAGCAGTTCTTC.

This clonotype has a count of ten or more. The rearrangement uses TRBV7-3 and TRBJ2-1, with 7 bases aligning to TRBD2. CDR1 is SGHTA and CDR2 is FQGTGA in the germline V gene. V gave up 0 bases and J gave up 1 base; unmatched junction bases: 0. The CDR3 runs to 15 residues. DNA of the CDR3: TGTGCCAGCAGCTTAACGGGAGGGTCCTACAATGAGCAGTTCTTC. Its protein product is CASSLTGGSYNEQFF.

This clonotype came up many times. The chain recombines TRBV6-1 with TRBJ1-1, with no clear D. CDR1 is MNHNS and CDR2 is SASEGT in the germline V gene. This CDR3 is built from 13 residues. V shed 6 bases and J shed 1 base, with 9 bases lying between them. The CDR3 DNA sequence: TGTGCCAGCAGCGGACGACAGAACACTGAAGCTTTCTTT. Translation: CASSGRQNTEAFF.

Ten or more counts support this clonotype. The chain is built from TRBV12-3 or TRBV12-4 and TRBJ2-5, with 7 bases fitting TRBD1. The CDR3 runs 15 residues. V shed 7 bases, J shed 0 bases, and the junction held 8 bases outside the gene matches. The CDR3 protein is CASTQTGRYQETQYF. CDR3 DNA: TGTGCCAGCACTCAGACAGGGCGATACCAAGAGACCCAGTACTTC.

This clonotype was seen ten or more times. This rearrangement joins TRBV7-8 to TRBJ2-1; D perhaps matches TRBD1 (5 bases). This CDR3 is 11 amino acids long. Trimming shortened V by 2 bases and J by 10 bases, and 6 bases separated the two germline ends. CDR1 is SGHVS, CDR2 FQNEAQ, per germline. The CDR3 here is CASSLQGEQFF. DNA for the CDR3: TGTGCCAGCAGCTTACAGGGCGAGCAGTTCTTC.

This clonotype has ten or more counts. The chain joins TRBV4-1 to TRBJ2-1, with 11 nucleotides matching TRBD2. The germline V gene has CDR1 MGHRA and CDR2 YSYEKL. The CDR3 loop spans 14 amino acids. Germline trimming cut 4 bases from V and 9 bases from J; bases unmatched to any gene: 5. This CDR3 is CASSLLLAGVEQFF. The DNA of the CDR3 is TGCGCCAGCAGCCTGCTACTAGCGGGAGTTGAGCAGTTCTTC.

In regard to this clonotype: At one of its ends the junction is not consistent with the germline gene, which may arise from a read error. The V and J genes are TRBV30 and TRBJ1-1, with TRBD1 as a possible D gene (6 bases). This CDR3 is built from 17 residues. Germline CDR1 reads GTSNPN; CDR2 reads SVGIG (reference sequence). CDR3 protein: CAWRGVGGPQMNTEAFF. In DNA, the CDR3 is TGCGCCTGGAGGGGGGTCGGGGGCCCGCAAATGAACACTGAAGCTTTCTTT.

This clonotype was observed at least ten times. V is TRBV16 and J is TRBJ1-1; D is ambiguous. V lost 2 bases and J lost 0, with 7 bases in between. Germline V gene data show CDR1 as KGHSY and CDR2 as FQNENV. The CDR3 contains 14 residues. In DNA form, the CDR3 reads TGTGCCAGCAGCCAAATAGGGTTGAACACTGAAGCTTTCTTT. Translation gives CASSQIGLNTEAFF. Full variable domain (outside the CDR3, taken from reference TRBV16 and TRBJ1-1): GEEVAQTPKHLVRGEGQKAKLYCAPIKGHSYVFWYQQVLKNEFKFLISFQNENVFDETGMPKERFSAKCLPNSPCSLEIQATKLEDSAVYFCASSQIGLNTEAFFGQGTRLTVV.

This clonotype was detected ten times or more. The chain combines TRBV5-1 with TRBJ1-1, with 7 bases that match TRBD1. Germline trimming cut 1 base from V and 0 bases from J; bases unmatched to any gene: 3. The CDR3 spans 15 residues. Germline V gives CDR1 SGHRS, CDR2 YFSETQ. CDR3 in DNA: TGCGCCAGCAGCTTGACAGGGGATATGAACACTGAAGCTTTCTTT. Translating gives CASSLTGDMNTEAFF. The whole variable domain, filled in from reference TRBV5-1 and TRBJ1-1, reads KAGVTQTPRYLIKTRGQQVTLSCSPISGHRSVSWYQQTPGQGLQFLFEYFSETQRNKGNFPGRFSGRQFSNSRSEMNVSTLELGDSALYLCASSLTGDMNTEAFFGQGTRLTVV.

Many counts were recorded for this clonotype. The V and J genes are TRBV20-1 and TRBJ2-1; 10 bases line up with TRBD2. The junction had 0 bases not matched to a gene; V was cut back by 2 bases and J by 5 bases. CDR3 length equals 13 residues. CDR1 and CDR2 (germline): DFQATT, SNEGSKA (reference sequence). CDR3 amino acids: CSARLAGDNEQFF. CDR3 nucleotide sequence: TGCAGTGCTAGACTAGCGGGAGACAATGAGCAGTTCTTC.

This sequence joins TRBV29-1 and TRBJ1-2; D unresolved. Looked up from germline, CDR1 is SQVTM and CDR2 is ANQGSEA. The CDR3 runs 12 residues. CDR3 in amino acids: CSDVRGSYGYTF. CDR3 in DNA: TGCAGTGACGTCCGAGGTAGCTATGGCTACACCTTC.

This clonotype came up many times. The genes are TRBV12-3 or TRBV12-4 and TRBJ1-2; a possible D gene is TRBD1 (6 bases). Trimming stripped 5 bases from V and 4 bases from J, with 11 bases between. The CDR3 length is 13 residues. CDR3 bases: TGTGCCAGCAGTAACAGGGTCGGCTATGGCTACACCTTC. Encoded protein: CASSNRVGYGYTF.

This clonotype came up many times. V and J are TRBV4-2 and TRBJ2-3, with 10 positions matching TRBD2. The CDR3 runs to 17 residues. The V gene end was trimmed by 1 base and the J gene end by 0 bases; junction bases not matched to a gene: 4. CDR1 is LGHNA and CDR2 is YNFKEQ in the germline V gene. In DNA form, the CDR3 reads TGTGCCAGCAGCCAAGGGGCTAGCGGGAGTAGCACAGATACGCAGTATTTT. Its protein product is CASSQGASGSSTDTQYF.

There are a few counts of this clonotype. The V and J genes are TRBV19 and TRBJ1-4; D ambiguous. The length of the CDR3 is 13 residues. V was pared by 8 bases and J by 4 bases, with 11 bases between. The germline V gene encodes CDR1 LNHDA and CDR2 SQIVND (reference sequence). CDR3: CASLSLGNEKLFF. The CDR3 DNA reads TGTGCCAGTCTGTCGTTGGGTAATGAAAAACTGTTTTTT.

The rearrangement joins TRBV11-3 to TRBJ2-7, with D tentatively TRBD2 (6 bases). Germline lookup yields CDR1 SGHNT and CDR2 YENEEA. The CDR3 consists of 12 residues. Trimming took off 11 bases at V and 3 bases at J, with 14 bases between the two ends. The CDR3 here is CAPFVGGYEQYV. The DNA for the CDR3 is TGTGCCCCGTTTGTGGGGGGCTACGAGCAGTACGTC.

The sample holds many counts of this clonotype. This chain uses TRBV5-6 with TRBJ2-1; D assignment may be TRBD1 or TRBD2 (5 bases each). Germline V gives CDR1 SGHDT, CDR2 YYEEEE. This CDR3 is 16 amino acids long. Deletions cut 1 base from V and 0 bases from J, with 11 bases between. CDR3 nucleotide sequence: TGTGCCAGCAGCTTGCCCCCAGGGAGCTCCTACAATGAGCAGTTCTTC. It encodes CASSLPPGSSYNEQFF.

This clonotype came up many times. The rearrangement links TRBV20-1 to TRBJ1-5; no definite D call. Germline lookup yields CDR1 DFQATT and CDR2 SNEGSKA (reference sequence). V lost 5 bases and J lost 0, with 8 bases in between. This CDR3 has 13 residues. CDR3 residues: CSARRDSNQPQHF. The CDR3 DNA reads TGCAGTGCTCGCCGGGATAGCAATCAGCCCCAGCATTTT.

This clonotype was recorded many times. DNA for the CDR3: TGTGCCAGCAGCTTAGAACCTAGCGAACAGTTCTTC. This encodes CASSLEPSEQFF. This sequence joins TRBV11-3 and TRBJ2-1, with a weak D call TRBD2 (6 bases). Trimming took off 0 bases at V and 13 bases at J, with 10 bases between the two ends. Germline V lookup: CDR1 SGHNT, CDR2 YENEEA. The CDR3 totals 12 residues.

Many counts were recorded for this clonotype. This rearrangement joins TRBV3-1 to TRBJ1-3; D ambiguous. Between the trimmed V and J ends, which lost 4 bases and 0 bases, there was a span of 4 bases. The CDR3 is 13 amino acids. Germline lookup yields CDR1 LGHDT and CDR2 YNNKEL (reference sequence). The CDR3 nucleotides read TGTGCCAGCAGCCCCTACTCTGGAAACACCATATATTTT. Translated, it gives CASSPYSGNTIYF.

The J gene is TRBJ2-3, the V gene TRBV24-1; D possibly corresponds to TRBD1 (5 bases). CDR3 length: 15 amino acids. With 1 base removed from V and 5 bases from J, the gap between germline ends came to 12 bases. Germline V lookup: CDR1 KGHDR, CDR2 SFDVKD. CDR3: CATSDFRQGGDTQYF. The CDR3 DNA reads TGTGCCACCAGTGATTTTCGGCAGGGTGGAGATACGCAGTATTTT.

At least ten counts were recorded for this clonotype. The V and J genes are TRBV20-1 and TRBJ2-1, with 11 bases aligning to TRBD2. The CDR3 sequence is 13 residues long. The germline gives CDR1 DFQATT, CDR2 SNEGSKA (reference sequence). In DNA, the CDR3 is TGCAGCGGAACTAGCGGGAGTTCGGATGAGCAGTTCTTC. This sequence encodes CSGTSGSSDEQFF.

This clonotype occurred many times. This chain links TRBV5-1 with TRBJ1-1; TRBD1 might be the D (5 bases). The V and J ends lost 1 base and 6 bases respectively, with 16 bases between them. The CDR3 contains 15 residues. Germline V gene sequence: CDR1 SGHRS, CDR2 YFSETQ. The CDR3 DNA reads as TGCGCCAGCAGCTTGAAAGCGGACATTCGGGCTGAAGCTTTCTTT. Protein sequence: CASSLKADIRAEAFF.